The source of this TCR beta chain is a study of cytomegalovirus exposure and HLA in healthy donors. General study results and limits: Later analysis identified a missense DCLRE1C variant that was linked to TCR beta V- and J-gene trimming. Researchers left out some V segments, among them TRBV6-2 and TRBV6-3, as indistinguishable. Prior analysis indicated that the majority of TCR beta V segments exhibited productivity approximately 90% or approximately 30% of the time. CMV serostatus was the sole immune exposure information available.

The CDR3 covers 12 residues. V dropped 0 bases and J dropped 5 bases, with 5 bases sitting between them. Germline loops: CDR1 SGHRS, CDR2 YFSETQ. 13 Jbeta primers and 60 Vbeta primers were used for the PCR. TCRdb's table, derived via immunoSEQ multiplex PCR, lists solely in-frame clones and lacks some. This specimen shows under 200,000 clones; the ten leading clones hold about 6%. On this clone: Its cognate antigen is unknown.

The chain is built from TRBV5-1 and TRBJ2-5; D call uncertain. The origin of this receptor is a man under 40 in good health and CMV-seronegative. The sequenced material came from PBMCs. The CDR3 protein is CASSLAEETQYF. CDR3 in DNA: TGCGCCAGCAGCTTGGCCGAGGAGACCCAGTACTTC.